The 19 T cell receptor beta chains in this list originate from one sample, sequenced in a study of cytotoxic CD8 clonotypes in ibrutinib-treated CLL. TCRdb keeps only in-frame clones here, not all; method: immunoSEQ multiplex PCR. The data contain 150,000 to 200,000 clones, about 88% of them singletons. Source: PBMCs, taken at disease progression, from a patient treated with ibrutinib. Receptors were obtained from a human donor with chronic lymphocytic leukemia.

This chain uses TRBV9 with TRBJ2-5; 9 nucleotides align to TRBD1. Per the germline V gene, CDR1 is SGDLS and CDR2 is YYNGEE. Germline trimming cut 1 base from V and 5 bases from J; bases unmatched to any gene: 3. This CDR3 has 14 residues. This CDR3 reads CASSVTGGAETQYF. The CDR3 DNA reads as TGTGCCAGCAGCGTAACAGGGGGCGCTGAGACCCAGTACTTC. The full variable domain, rest sourced from reference TRBV9 and TRBJ2-5, is DSGVTQTPKHLITATGQRVTLRCSPRSGDLSVYWYQQSLDQGLQFLIQYYNGEERAKGNILERFSAQQFPDLHSELNLSSLELGDSALYFCASSVTGGAETQYFGPGTRLLVL.

This rearrangement joins TRBV6-5 to TRBJ2-1; 7 bases fit TRBD2. Germline V gene lookup returns CDR1 MNHEY and CDR2 SVGAGI. Losses at the gene ends were 0 bases for V and 8 bases for J; bases not matched to a gene: 4. The CDR3 is made up of 14 amino acids. In DNA, the CDR3 is TGTGCCAGCAGTTACTCGGGGGGGGTGGATGAGCAGTTCTTC. Amino acids: CASSYSGGVDEQFF.

V gene TRBV2 combines with J gene TRBJ1-1, with D unclear. V dropped 10 bases and J dropped 1 base, with 10 bases sitting between them. CDR1 is SNHLY, CDR2 FYNNEI, per germline. This CDR3 is 12 amino acids long. CDR3 sequence (DNA): TGTGCCACGGTGGTAACGAACACTGAAGCTTTCTTT. The encoded protein is CATVVTNTEAFF. The full variable domain, rest sourced from reference TRBV2 and TRBJ1-1, is EPEVTQTPSHQVTQMGQEVILRCVPISNHLYFYWYRQILGQKVEFLVSFYNNEISEKSEIFDDQFSVERPDGSNFTLKIRSTKLEDSAMYFCATVVTNTEAFFGQGTRLTVV.

The rearrangement links TRBV4-3 to TRBJ2-6; 8 bases map to TRBD2. The trim removed 1 base at V and 0 bases at J, leaving 8 bases unmatched. The germline gives CDR1 LGHNA, CDR2 YSLEER. The CDR3 spans 19 residues. CDR3 DNA: TGCGCCAGCAGCCAAGTCATTAGCGGGATGCCCTCTGGGGCCAACGTCCTGACTTTC. Protein sequence: CASSQVISGMPSGANVLTF.

CDR3 nucleotides: TGTGCCAGCACCATTCCGCGAGGTTACAGCACTGAAGCTTTCTTT. Translated: CASTIPRGYSTEAFF. The genes are TRBV28 and TRBJ1-1; no definite D call. CDR1 and CDR2 from the germline V gene are MDHEN and SYDVKM. V was shortened by 7 bases and J by 4 bases, with 19 bases between the two germline ends. The CDR3 loop spans 15 amino acids.

The chain combines TRBV4-1 with TRBJ1-5, with 11 nucleotides matching TRBD1. This CDR3 has 14 amino acids. Germline V gene lookup returns CDR1 MGHRA and CDR2 YSYEKL. The V gene end was trimmed by 4 bases and the J gene end by 8 bases; junction bases not matched to a gene: 4. The CDR3 here is CASSPGTGGEPQHF. The CDR3 DNA sequence: TGCGCCAGCAGCCCAGGGACAGGGGGTGAGCCCCAGCATTTT.

This sequence joins TRBV6-5 and TRBJ1-3; unclear D gene. The CDR3 loop spans 14 amino acids. Trimming took off 0 bases at V and 4 bases at J, with 7 bases between the two ends. Per germline, CDR1 MNHEY and CDR2 SVGAGI. The CDR3 loop reads CASSYSSLGNTIYF. DNA of the CDR3: TGTGCCAGCAGTTACTCGTCGTTGGGAAACACCATATATTTT.

The sample holds one count of this clone. The CDR3 loop reads CAWDGGPPHEKLFF. The CDR3 DNA follows: TGTGCCTGGGACGGGGGCCCCCCACATGAAAAACTGTTTTTT. This chain uses TRBV30 with TRBJ1-4; maybe TRBD1 (6 bases). CDR3 length: 14 amino acids. With 5 bases removed from V and 6 bases from J, the gap between germline ends came to 16 bases. CDR1 and CDR2 (germline): GTSNPN, SVGIG (reference sequence).

The chain is built from TRBV19 and TRBJ1-2; D gene ambiguous. This CDR3 spans 15 amino acids. Trimming stripped 4 bases from V and 1 base from J, with 13 bases between. The V gene's germline CDR1 is LNHDA and CDR2 SQIVND (reference sequence). The CDR3 bases are TGTGCCAGTAGTAGAAAGCCACTACTTAACTATGGCTACACCTTC. It is translated as CASSRKPLLNYGYTF.

This clone was seen only a few times. V and J are TRBV6-6 and TRBJ2-3; the D gene is possibly TRBD1 (5 bases). Germline CDR1 is MNHNY and CDR2 is SVGAGI (reference sequence). V was pared by 2 bases and J by 6 bases, with 15 bases between. The CDR3 totals 15 residues. The CDR3 here is CASSYDRPRPDTQYF. In DNA, the CDR3 is TGTGCCAGCAGTTACGACAGACCCCGGCCGGATACGCAGTATTTT.

V is TRBV15 and J is TRBJ1-4; TRBD1 aligns across 7 bases. V lost 0 bases to trimming and J lost 2 bases; unmatched junction nucleotides: 3. CDR3 length: 16 amino acids. Per germline, CDR1 LNHNV and CDR2 YYDKDF (reference sequence). The CDR3 is CATSRDRQGTNEKLFF. Written as DNA, the CDR3 is TGTGCCACCAGCAGAGACCGACAGGGTACTAATGAAAAACTGTTTTTT.

The V call is TRBV9, the J call TRBJ1-1, with unresolved D. Germline V lookup: CDR1 SGDLS, CDR2 YYNGEE. The CDR3 is 14 residues long. Between the trimmed V and J ends, which lost 0 bases and 1 base, there was a span of 7 bases. The DNA of the CDR3 is TGTGCCAGCAGCGTAGTACAGACGAACACTGAAGCTTTCTTT. The encoded protein is CASSVVQTNTEAFF.

The chain combines TRBV19 with TRBJ2-7; 7 nucleotides match TRBD2. CDR1 is LNHDA, CDR2 SQIVND, per germline (reference sequence). The CDR3 is 15 amino acids. Germline trimming cut 4 bases from V and 0 bases from J; bases unmatched to any gene: 6. CDR3 protein: CASSKTGGSSYEQYF. CDR3 sequence (DNA): TGTGCCAGTAGTAAAACGGGGGGTAGCTCCTACGAGCAGTACTTC.

The chain links TRBV7-6 to TRBJ2-7; 8 bases are shared with TRBD1. The CDR3 extends over 17 amino acids. The germline gives CDR1 SGHVS, CDR2 FNYEAQ. V dropped 6 bases and J dropped 7; count of bases not matched to a gene: 20. CDR3 protein: CASSPEARRGQGGEQYF. Here the CDR3 DNA reads TGTGCCAGCAGTCCAGAGGCCCGAAGAGGACAGGGTGGAGAGCAGTACTTC. The full variable domain, completed using reference TRBV7-6 and TRBJ2-7, is GAGVSQSPRYKVTKRGQDVALRCDPISGHVSLYWYRQALGQGPEFLTYFNYEAQQDKSGLPNDRFSAERPEGSISTLTIQRTEQRDSAMYRCASSPEARRGQGGEQYFGPGTRLTVT.

The chain recombines TRBV9 with TRBJ2-2; 9 nucleotides line up with TRBD1. CDR3 length: 17 residues. V shed 3 bases, J shed 3 bases, and the junction held 9 bases outside the gene matches. Germline CDR1 is SGDLS and CDR2 is YYNGEE. The CDR3 DNA reads as TGTGCCAGCAGCGAAACCGGACAGGGGCCGTACACCGGGGAGCTGTTTTTT. This gives the protein CASSETGQGPYTGELFF.

The genes are TRBV7-9 and TRBJ2-7; tentative D call: TRBD2 (5 bases). Germline CDR1 is SEHNR and CDR2 is FQNEAQ (reference sequence). The CDR3 is made up of 15 amino acids. V was trimmed by 0 bases and J by 0 bases, leaving 9 bases between them. The CDR3 sequence: CASSLASGYSYEQYF. CDR3 DNA: TGTGCCAGCAGCTTAGCTTCGGGGTACTCCTACGAGCAGTACTTC.

The CDR3 reads CSVLRAPPSGRAGNEQFF. CDR3 coding DNA: TGCAGCGTCCTCCGGGCCCCCCCTAGCGGGAGGGCCGGCAATGAGCAGTTCTTC. The chain couples TRBV29-1 to TRBJ2-1, with 12 bases identical to TRBD2. CDR3 length: 18 residues. V trimming: 6 bases; J trimming: 6 bases; junction bases outside the gene matches: 18. Germline V CDR1 and CDR2: SQVTM, ANQGSEA.

This clone was counted ten times or more. The chain carries TRBV19 and TRBJ2-2; 10 nucleotides agree with TRBD1. Trimming took 7 bases from V and 0 from J; bases not matched to a gene: 11. Germline V gives CDR1 LNHDA, CDR2 SQIVND (reference sequence). CDR3 size: 18 residues. CDR3 coding DNA: TGTGCCAGTACCTCGGACAGGGGGTATGTTGCGAACACCGGGGAGCTGTTTTTT. Its translation: CASTSDRGYVANTGELFF.

The chain uses TRBV15 and TRBJ2-1; D remains unclear. Germline lookup yields CDR1 LNHNV and CDR2 YYDKDF (reference sequence). The CDR3 totals 13 residues. The germline V and J ends were trimmed by 3 bases and 7 bases, with 10 bases remaining between them. The CDR3 DNA reads as TGTGCCACCAGCAGGGCACGTTTAAATGAGCAGTTCTTC. It encodes CATSRARLNEQFF.